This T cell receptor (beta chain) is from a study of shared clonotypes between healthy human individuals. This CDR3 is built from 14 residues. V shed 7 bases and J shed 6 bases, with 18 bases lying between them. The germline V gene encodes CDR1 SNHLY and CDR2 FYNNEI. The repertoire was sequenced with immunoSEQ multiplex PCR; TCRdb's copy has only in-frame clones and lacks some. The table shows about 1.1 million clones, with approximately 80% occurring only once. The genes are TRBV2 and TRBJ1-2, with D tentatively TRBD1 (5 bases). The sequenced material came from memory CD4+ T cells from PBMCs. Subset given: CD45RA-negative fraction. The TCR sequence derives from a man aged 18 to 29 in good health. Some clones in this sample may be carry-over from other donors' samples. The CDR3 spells CASTRSLAGNGYTF. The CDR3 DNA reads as TGTGCCAGCACCCGCAGTCTGGCAGGGAATGGCTACACCTTC.